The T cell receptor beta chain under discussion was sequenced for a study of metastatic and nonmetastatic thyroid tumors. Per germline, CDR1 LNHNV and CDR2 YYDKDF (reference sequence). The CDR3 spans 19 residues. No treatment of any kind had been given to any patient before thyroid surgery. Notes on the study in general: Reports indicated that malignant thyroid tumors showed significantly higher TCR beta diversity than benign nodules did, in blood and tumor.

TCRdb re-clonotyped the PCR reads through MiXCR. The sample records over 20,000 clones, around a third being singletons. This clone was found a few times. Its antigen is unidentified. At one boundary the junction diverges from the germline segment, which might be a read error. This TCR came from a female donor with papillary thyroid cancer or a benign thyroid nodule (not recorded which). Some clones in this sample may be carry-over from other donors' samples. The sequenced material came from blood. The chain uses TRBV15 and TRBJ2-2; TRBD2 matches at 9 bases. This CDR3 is CATSRVGLAGCLNTGELFF. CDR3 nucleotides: TGCGCCACCAGCAGAGTAGGGCTAGCGGGGTGCTTAAACACCGGGGAGCTGTTTTTT.